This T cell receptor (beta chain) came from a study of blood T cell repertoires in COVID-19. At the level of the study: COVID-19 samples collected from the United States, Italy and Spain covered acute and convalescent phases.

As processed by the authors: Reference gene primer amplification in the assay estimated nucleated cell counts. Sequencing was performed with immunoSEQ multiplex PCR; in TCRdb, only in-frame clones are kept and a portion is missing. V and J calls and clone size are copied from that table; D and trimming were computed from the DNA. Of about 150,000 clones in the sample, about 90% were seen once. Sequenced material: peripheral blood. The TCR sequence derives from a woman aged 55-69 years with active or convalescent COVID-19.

CDR3 in DNA: TGTGCCAGCAGCTTAGTTCGGGAAACCGGGGAGCTGTTTTTT. Protein product: CASSLVRETGELFF. The chain links TRBV7-9 to TRBJ2-2; maybe TRBD2 (5 bases). Trimming removed 1 base at V and 5 bases at J, with 8 bases between. Germline CDR1 and CDR2: SEHNR and FQNEAQ (reference sequence). The CDR3 runs to 14 residues.